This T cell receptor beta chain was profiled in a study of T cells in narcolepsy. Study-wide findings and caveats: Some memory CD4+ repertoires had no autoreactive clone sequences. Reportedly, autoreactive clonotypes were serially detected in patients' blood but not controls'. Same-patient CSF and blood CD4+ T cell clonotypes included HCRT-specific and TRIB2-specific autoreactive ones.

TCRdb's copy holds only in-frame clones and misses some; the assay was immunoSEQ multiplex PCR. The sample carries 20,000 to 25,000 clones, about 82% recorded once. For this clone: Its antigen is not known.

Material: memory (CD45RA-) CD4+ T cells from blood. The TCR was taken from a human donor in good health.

The CDR3 sequence is CASIGRVKVAKYEQYF. CDR3 DNA: TGTGCCAGCATAGGCAGGGTTAAAGTAGCGAAGTACGAGCAGTACTTC. V usage is TRBV6-4 and J usage is TRBJ2-7; D might be TRBD1 or TRBD2, each matching 5 bases. Germline V lookup: CDR1 MRHNA, CDR2 SNTAGT. This CDR3 is 16 amino acids long. V lost 7 bases and J 4 bases, leaving 23 bases between the germline ends.